This TCR beta chain was observed in a study of blood T cells in healthy people across ages. CDR1 and CDR2 from the germline V gene are MNHNY and SVGAGI (reference sequence). V was trimmed by 10 bases and J by 5 bases, leaving 23 bases between them. The CDR3 runs 15 residues. General study points: Diversity of TCR beta per million T cells declined in a roughly linear way with age.

Sample-barcoded 5' priming and a J-beta primer mix drove a second PCR of about 6 to 12 cycles. A tag from a template-switch adaptor with 12 random nucleotides marked each cDNA molecule. Via MiXCR, TCRdb re-called the 5' RACE reads, giving one row per CDR3 protein. The sample gives about 940,000 distinct CDR3 sequences, roughly 48% of which show up once; roughly an eighth is in the top ten. This clonotype has only a few counts. The antigen remains unidentified. Extraction yielded at least 5.5 micrograms of total RNA per sample. The sample was blood. The chain joins TRBV6-6 to TRBJ2-5, with D perhaps TRBD1 or TRBD2 (6 bases each). This receptor was identified in a man aged 25 to 40 in good health. The CDR3 sequence: CATYPSGARVETQYF. CDR3 nucleotides: TGTGCCACCTACCCGTCGGGGGCGAGGGTTGAGACCCAGTACTTC.